Each of the 13 T cell receptor beta chains below was sequenced from the same sample in a study of blood T cell repertoires in COVID-19. Generated by immunoSEQ multiplex PCR, the TCRdb table keeps only in-frame clones and is missing some. In the table there are under 300,000 clones, around 86% of which are singletons. Sequencing was performed on peripheral blood. The receptors here all came from a man between 45 and 60 years old with acute or convalescent COVID-19.

This clone was seen just once. The chain uses TRBV5-6 and TRBJ2-7; 9 nucleotides line up with TRBD2. After removal of 4 bases from V and 2 bases from J, the junction contained 7 bases not matched to a gene. This CDR3 is built from 15 residues. Germline V gene sequence: CDR1 SGHDT, CDR2 YYEEEE. In nucleotides, the CDR3 is TGTGCCAGCAGCCCGGACTTAGCGGGGGCCTACGAGCAGTACTTC. It translates to CASSPDLAGAYEQYF.

This rearrangement joins TRBV6-5 to TRBJ1-2; D might be TRBD1 (6 bases). Germline CDR1 MNHEY, CDR2 SVGAGI. V was clipped by 2 bases and J by 6 bases, with 13 bases between them. This CDR3 spans 14 amino acids. CDR3 sequence (DNA): TGTGCCAGCAGTTACACTGGGACATTTGATGGCTACACCTTC. As protein: CASSYTGTFDGYTF.

The J gene is TRBJ2-7, the V gene TRBV11-2; TRBD2 aligns across 8 bases. The V and J ends lost 6 bases and 7 bases, in that order; junction bases with no gene match: 14. Germline assignment: CDR1 SGHAT and CDR2 FQNNGV. This CDR3 has 15 residues. CDR3 sequence reads: CASRRGLGGPREQYF. The CDR3 nucleotides are TGTGCCAGCAGGAGGGGACTAGGAGGCCCTCGGGAGCAGTACTTC.

The chain recombines TRBV11-2 with TRBJ1-2; D is uncertain. Germline CDR1 reads SGHAT; CDR2 reads FQNNGV. This CDR3 is 13 amino acids long. Trimming took off 0 bases at V and 7 bases at J, with 9 bases between the two ends. The chain's CDR3 is CASSLDQGGGYTF. Here the CDR3 DNA reads TGTGCCAGCAGCTTAGACCAAGGAGGTGGCTACACCTTC.

The chain recombines TRBV7-8 with TRBJ1-2, with a possible D match to TRBD1 (5 bases). CDR3 length: 14 amino acids. Trimming removed 1 base at V and 4 bases at J, with 10 bases between. Germline values: CDR1 SGHVS, CDR2 FQNEAQ. The CDR3 region is CASSLERQSYGYTF. The CDR3 DNA is TGTGCCAGCAGCTTAGAACGACAGAGCTATGGCTACACCTTC.

This clone occurred a few times. The chain combines TRBV7-3 with TRBJ2-5; possible D gene TRBD1, 6 bases. V lost 5 bases and J lost 2, with 9 bases in between. Germline V gene lookup returns CDR1 SGHTA and CDR2 FQGTGA. The CDR3 is 13 amino acids. This CDR3 is CASSLGQQETQYF. CDR3 nucleotides: TGTGCCAGCAGCCTGGGACAACAAGAGACCCAGTACTTC.

The chain couples TRBV5-1 to TRBJ2-1; D is perhaps TRBD1 (6 bases). The CDR3 consists of 15 residues. The germline V gene has CDR1 SGHRS and CDR2 YFSETQ. V was cut by 2 bases and J by 4 bases, with 13 bases left in between. The DNA of the CDR3 is TGCGCCAGCAGCTTTCCGGGACAAGCGTACAATGAGCAGTTCTTC. Its translation: CASSFPGQAYNEQFF.

V gene TRBV21-1 combines with J gene TRBJ2-1; the table calls TRBD1, which could not be checked here. TRBV21-1 is annotated as a pseudogene. The CDR3 length is 18 residues. The CDR3 reads CASSKYEVTVESYNEQFF. In DNA, the CDR3 is TGTGCCAGCAGCAAGTACGAAGTGACAGTCGAATCCTACAATGAGCAGTTCTTC.

This clone was seen a single time. The chain joins TRBV5-1 to TRBJ1-3, with D possibly being TRBD1 (5 bases). V shed 0 bases and J shed 1 base, with 14 bases lying between them. Germline V gene sequence: CDR1 SGHRS, CDR2 YFSETQ. The CDR3 has 17 residues. The CDR3 region has the DNA TGCGCCAGCAGCTTGGCAGGGCCCACCAGGTCTGGAAACACCATATATTTT. Its protein is CASSLAGPTRSGNTIYF.

CDR3 residues: CASSQDLGQLGSGNTIYF. The CDR3 nucleotides are TGTGCCAGCAGCCAAGATTTGGGGCAGCTGGGCTCTGGAAACACCATATATTTT. V is TRBV3-1 (or the pseudogene TRBV3-2) and J is TRBJ1-3, with D maybe TRBD1 (5 bases). In germline, CDR1 is LGHDT, CDR2 YNNKEL (reference sequence). Trimming shortened V by 0 bases and J by 0 bases, and 15 bases separated the two germline ends. This CDR3 has 18 amino acids.

This chain links TRBV19 with TRBJ2-3; D is perhaps TRBD2 (5 bases). Between the trimmed V and J ends, which lost 5 bases and 4 bases, there was a span of 16 bases. The CDR3 runs to 15 residues. Germline-derived CDR1 and CDR2 are LNHDA and SQIVND (reference sequence). CDR3 region: CASSAPDLLPDTQYF. In nucleotides, the CDR3 is TGTGCCAGTAGTGCCCCGGACTTGCTGCCAGATACGCAGTATTTT.

J is TRBJ2-2 and V is TRBV9; 9 positions agree with TRBD1. Trimming at V came to 1 base and at J to 4 bases, leaving 2 bases not matched to a gene. Germline V CDR1 and CDR2: SGDLS, YYNGEE. CDR3 length equals 15 residues. The CDR3 region has the DNA TGTGCCAGCAGCGTACGGACAGGGGCCACCGGGGAGCTGTTTTTT. It encodes CASSVRTGATGELFF.

V is TRBV6-1 and J is TRBJ1-1; D gene uncertain. The CDR3 contains 14 residues. CDR1 and CDR2 from the germline V gene are MNHNS and SASEGT. V dropped 0 bases and J dropped 5 bases, with 10 bases sitting between them. The CDR3 coding sequence is TGTGCCAGCAGTGAAGCGGGAGGGTGGACTGAAGCTTTCTTT. Translated: CASSEAGGWTEAFF.